The source of this TCR beta chain is a study of shared clonotypes between healthy human individuals. The authors' processing: ImmunoSEQ sequences covered only the junction and lacked quality scores; filtering therefore differed. Method: immunoSEQ multiplex PCR; TCRdb's copy keeps in-frame clones and lacks some. The V and J calls and clone size come from that table; D and trimming were worked out from the DNA. The sample includes about 2,500,000 clones, around 94% of them seen just once. Note on this clone: The antigen remains unidentified.

The study, taken as a whole, reports: Rarefaction analysis demonstrated incomplete sorted-subset sequencing notwithstanding large depth. Genetic and exposure-history diversity was limited by the few donors. Non-shared clonotypes were found to have lower generation probabilities than the clonotypes that were shared by all four of the sorted-subset donors.

In germline, CDR1 is MNHEY, CDR2 SVGAGI. This CDR3 is built from 14 residues. The trim removed 5 bases at V and 6 bases at J, leaving 8 bases unmatched. V and J are TRBV6-5 and TRBJ2-7, with TRBD1 matching over 9 bases. The sequenced sample consisted of naive CD4+ T cells sorted from blood. Indicated subset: CD45RA+ positively selected. This clonotype was sampled from a young man in good health. CDR3 protein: CASSTGTGPFEQYF. CDR3 coding DNA: TGTGCCAGCAGTACGGGGACAGGGCCGTTCGAGCAGTACTTC.